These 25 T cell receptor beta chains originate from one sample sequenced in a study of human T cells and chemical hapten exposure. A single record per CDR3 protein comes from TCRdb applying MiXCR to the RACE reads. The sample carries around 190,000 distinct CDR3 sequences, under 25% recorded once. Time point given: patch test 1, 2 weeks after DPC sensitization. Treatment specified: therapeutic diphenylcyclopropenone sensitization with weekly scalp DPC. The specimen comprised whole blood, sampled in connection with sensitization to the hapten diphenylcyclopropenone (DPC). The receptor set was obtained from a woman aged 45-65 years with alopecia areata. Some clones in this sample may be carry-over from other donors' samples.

Here the CDR3 reads CSVAGQGVTNEKLFF. The CDR3 DNA is TGCAGCGTAGCGGGACAGGGAGTAACTAATGAAAAACTGTTTTTT. The V and J genes are TRBV29-1 and TRBJ1-4, with 9 bases identical to TRBD1. This CDR3 spans 15 amino acids. Germline loops: CDR1 SQVTM, CDR2 ANQGSEA. J lost 1 base, V lost 6 bases, and 6 bases had no gene match.

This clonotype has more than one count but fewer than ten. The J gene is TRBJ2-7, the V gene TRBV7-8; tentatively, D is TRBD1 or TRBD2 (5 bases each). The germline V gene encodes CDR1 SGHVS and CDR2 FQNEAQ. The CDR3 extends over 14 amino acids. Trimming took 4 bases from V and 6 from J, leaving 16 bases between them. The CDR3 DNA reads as TGTGCCAGCAGCTATATATCGGGGCCGGGCGAGCAGTACTTC. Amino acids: CASSYISGPGEQYF.

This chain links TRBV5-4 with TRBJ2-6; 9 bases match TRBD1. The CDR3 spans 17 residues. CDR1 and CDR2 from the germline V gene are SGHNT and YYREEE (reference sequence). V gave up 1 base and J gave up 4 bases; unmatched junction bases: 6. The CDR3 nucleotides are TGTGCCAGCAGCTTGAACAGGGGGCTTGGCGGGGCCAACGTCCTGACTTTC. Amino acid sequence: CASSLNRGLGGANVLTF.

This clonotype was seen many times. In DNA form, the CDR3 reads TGTGCCAGCAGTCACAGGGAAGGTTCACCCCTCCACTTT. Its translation is CASSHREGSPLHF. The chain employs TRBV2 and TRBJ1-6; a weak D match, TRBD1 (6 bases). The germline gives CDR1 SNHLY, CDR2 FYNNEI. The CDR3 length is 13 residues. V was cut by 5 bases and J by 9 bases, with 11 bases left in between.

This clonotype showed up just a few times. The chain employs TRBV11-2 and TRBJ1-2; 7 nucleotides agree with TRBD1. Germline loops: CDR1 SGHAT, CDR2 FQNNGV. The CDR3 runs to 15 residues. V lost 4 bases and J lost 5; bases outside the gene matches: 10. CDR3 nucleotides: TGTGCCAGCAGCTCCTCCCGGGACAGCAATTATGGCTACACCTTC. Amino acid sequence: CASSSSRDSNYGYTF. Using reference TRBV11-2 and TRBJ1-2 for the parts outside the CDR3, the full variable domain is EAGVAQSPRYKIIEKRQSVAFWCNPISGHATLYWYQQILGQGPKLLIQFQNNGVVDDSQLPKDRFSAERLKGVDSTLKIQPAKLEDSAVYLCASSSSRDSNYGYTFGSGTRLTVV.

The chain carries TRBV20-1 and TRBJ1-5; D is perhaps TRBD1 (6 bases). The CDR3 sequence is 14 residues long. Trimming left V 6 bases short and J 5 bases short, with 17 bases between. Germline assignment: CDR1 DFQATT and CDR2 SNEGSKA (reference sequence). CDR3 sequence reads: CSAGPTGSDQPQHF. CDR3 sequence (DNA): TGCAGTGCGGGACCCACAGGGTCGGATCAGCCCCAGCATTTT.

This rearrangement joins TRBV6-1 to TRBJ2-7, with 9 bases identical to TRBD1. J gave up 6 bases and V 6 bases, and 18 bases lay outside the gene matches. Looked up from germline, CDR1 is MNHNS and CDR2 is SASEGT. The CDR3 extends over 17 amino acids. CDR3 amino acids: CASSKGGDRGYNGEQYF. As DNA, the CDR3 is TGTGCCAGCAGCAAAGGCGGTGACAGGGGGTATAATGGCGAGCAGTACTTC.

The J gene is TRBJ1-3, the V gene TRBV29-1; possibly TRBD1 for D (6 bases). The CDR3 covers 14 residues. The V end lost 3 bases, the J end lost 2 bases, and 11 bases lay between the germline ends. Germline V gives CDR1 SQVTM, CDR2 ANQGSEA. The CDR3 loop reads CSVDRKGAGNTIYF. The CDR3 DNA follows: TGCAGCGTTGATAGAAAGGGGGCTGGAAACACCATATATTTT.

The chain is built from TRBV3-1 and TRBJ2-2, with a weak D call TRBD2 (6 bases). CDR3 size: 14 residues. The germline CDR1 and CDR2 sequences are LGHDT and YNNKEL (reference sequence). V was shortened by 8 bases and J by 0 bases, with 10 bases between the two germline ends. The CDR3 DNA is TGTGCCAGCCGCGGGACCTCGAACACCGGGGAGCTGTTTTTT. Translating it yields CASRGTSNTGELFF.

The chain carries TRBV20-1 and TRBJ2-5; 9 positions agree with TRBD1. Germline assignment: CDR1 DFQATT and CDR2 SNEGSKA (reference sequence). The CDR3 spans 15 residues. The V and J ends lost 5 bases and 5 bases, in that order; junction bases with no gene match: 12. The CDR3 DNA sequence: TGCAGTGCTCTGTCCCGGGACAGGGCCGGGGAGACCCAGTACTTC. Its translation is CSALSRDRAGETQYF.

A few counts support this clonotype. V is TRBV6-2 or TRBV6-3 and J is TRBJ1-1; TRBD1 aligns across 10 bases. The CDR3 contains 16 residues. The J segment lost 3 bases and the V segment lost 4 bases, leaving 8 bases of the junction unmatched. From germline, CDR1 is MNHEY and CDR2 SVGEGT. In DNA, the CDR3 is TGTGCCAGCAGTTCCCCCGGGACAGGGGTGGACACTGAAGCTTTCTTT. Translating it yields CASSSPGTGVDTEAFF.

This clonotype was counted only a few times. This CDR3 reads CASSERGQGDEQYF. In nucleotides, the CDR3 is TGTGCCAGCAGTGAAAGAGGACAGGGCGACGAGCAGTACTTC. This chain joins TRBV2 and TRBJ2-7; TRBD1 matches 8 bases. Germline-derived CDR1 and CDR2 are SNHLY and FYNNEI. The length of the CDR3 is 14 residues. Trimming at V came to 2 bases and at J to 5 bases, leaving 5 bases not matched to a gene.

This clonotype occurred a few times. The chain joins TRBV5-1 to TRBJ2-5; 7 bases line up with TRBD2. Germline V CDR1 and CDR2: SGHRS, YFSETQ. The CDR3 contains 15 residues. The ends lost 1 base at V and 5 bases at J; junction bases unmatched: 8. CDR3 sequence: CASSLYAGVVETQYF. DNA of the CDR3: TGCGCCAGCAGCTTGTACGCGGGAGTGGTTGAGACCCAGTACTTC.

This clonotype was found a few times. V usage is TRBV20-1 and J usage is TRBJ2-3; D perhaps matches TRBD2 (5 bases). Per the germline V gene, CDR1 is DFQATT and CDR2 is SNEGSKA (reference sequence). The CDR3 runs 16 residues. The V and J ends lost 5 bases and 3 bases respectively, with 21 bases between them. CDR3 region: CSASPLLAGGTDTQYF. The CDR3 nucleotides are TGCAGTGCTTCCCCCCTGCTGGCGGGTGGGACAGATACGCAGTATTTT.

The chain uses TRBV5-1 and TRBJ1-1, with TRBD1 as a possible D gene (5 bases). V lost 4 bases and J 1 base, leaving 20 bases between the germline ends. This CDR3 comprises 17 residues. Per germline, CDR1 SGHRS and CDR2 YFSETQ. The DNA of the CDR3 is TGCGCCAGCAGCCCGGGGGGAGGGGACCCTGGGAACACTGAAGCTTTCTTT. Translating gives CASSPGGGDPGNTEAFF.

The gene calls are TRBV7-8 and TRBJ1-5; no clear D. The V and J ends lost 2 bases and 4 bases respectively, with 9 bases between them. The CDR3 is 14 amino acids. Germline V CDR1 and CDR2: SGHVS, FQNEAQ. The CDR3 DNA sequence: TGTGCCAGCAGCTTATCAATACAGAATCAGCCCCAGCATTTT. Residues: CASSLSIQNQPQHF.

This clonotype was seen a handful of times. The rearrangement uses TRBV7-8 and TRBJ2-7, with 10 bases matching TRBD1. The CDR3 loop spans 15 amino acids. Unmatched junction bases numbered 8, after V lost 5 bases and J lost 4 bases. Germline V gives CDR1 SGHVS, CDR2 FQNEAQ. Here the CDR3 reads CASSLTGTGVYEQYF. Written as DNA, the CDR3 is TGTGCCAGCAGCCTTACCGGGACAGGGGTTTACGAGCAGTACTTC.

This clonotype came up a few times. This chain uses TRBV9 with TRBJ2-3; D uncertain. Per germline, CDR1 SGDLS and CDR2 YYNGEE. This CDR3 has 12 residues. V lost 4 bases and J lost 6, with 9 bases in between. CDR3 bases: TGTGCCAGCAGCCCCCGCCAGGATACGCAGTATTTT. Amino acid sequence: CASSPRQDTQYF.

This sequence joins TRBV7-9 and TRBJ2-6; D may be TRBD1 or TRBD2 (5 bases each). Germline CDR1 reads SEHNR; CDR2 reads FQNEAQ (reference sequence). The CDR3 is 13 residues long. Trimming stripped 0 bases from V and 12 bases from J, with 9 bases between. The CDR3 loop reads CASSLAEGSVLTF. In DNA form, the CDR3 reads TGTGCCAGCAGCTTAGCCGAGGGGAGCGTCCTGACTTTC. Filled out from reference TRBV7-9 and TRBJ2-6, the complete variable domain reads DTGVSQNPRHKITKRGQNVTFRCDPISEHNRLYWYRQTLGQGPEFLTYFQNEAQLEKSRLLSDRFSAERPKGSFSTLEIQRTEQGDSAMYLCASSLAEGSVLTFGAGSRLTVL.

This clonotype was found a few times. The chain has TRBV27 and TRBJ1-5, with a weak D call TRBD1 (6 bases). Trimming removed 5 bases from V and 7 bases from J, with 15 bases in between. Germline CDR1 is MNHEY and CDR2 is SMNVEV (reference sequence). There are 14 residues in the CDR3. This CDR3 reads CASSPGGARQPQHF. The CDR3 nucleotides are TGTGCCAGCAGTCCCGGGGGGGCAAGGCAGCCCCAGCATTTT.

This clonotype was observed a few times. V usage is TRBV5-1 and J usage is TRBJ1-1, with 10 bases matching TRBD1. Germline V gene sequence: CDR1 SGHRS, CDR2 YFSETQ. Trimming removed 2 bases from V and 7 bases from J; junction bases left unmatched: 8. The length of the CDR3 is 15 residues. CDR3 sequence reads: CASSFSLDRGNEAFF. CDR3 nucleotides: TGCGCCAGCAGCTTCTCTTTGGACAGGGGGAATGAAGCTTTCTTT.

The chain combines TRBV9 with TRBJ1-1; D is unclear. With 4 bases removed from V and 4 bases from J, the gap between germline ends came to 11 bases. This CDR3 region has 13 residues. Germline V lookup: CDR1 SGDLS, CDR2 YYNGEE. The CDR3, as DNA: TGTGCCAGCAGCCTCCACATGTCCACTGAAGCTTTCTTT. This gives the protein CASSLHMSTEAFF. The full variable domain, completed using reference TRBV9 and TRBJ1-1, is DSGVTQTPKHLITATGQRVTLRCSPRSGDLSVYWYQQSLDQGLQFLIQYYNGEERAKGNILERFSAQQFPDLHSELNLSSLELGDSALYFCASSLHMSTEAFFGQGTRLTVV.

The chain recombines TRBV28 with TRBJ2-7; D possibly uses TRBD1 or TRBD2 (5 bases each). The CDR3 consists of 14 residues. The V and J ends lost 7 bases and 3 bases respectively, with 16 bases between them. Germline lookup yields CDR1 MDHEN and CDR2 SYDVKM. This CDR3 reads CASTPGTDLYEQYF. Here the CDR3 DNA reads TGTGCCAGCACCCCGGGGACCGACCTCTACGAGCAGTACTTC.

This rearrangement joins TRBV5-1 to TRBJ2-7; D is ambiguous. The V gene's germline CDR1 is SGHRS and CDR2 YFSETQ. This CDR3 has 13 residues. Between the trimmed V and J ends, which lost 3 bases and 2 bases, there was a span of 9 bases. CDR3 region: CASSWNRAYEQYF. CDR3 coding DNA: TGCGCCAGCAGCTGGAATAGGGCCTACGAGCAGTACTTC.

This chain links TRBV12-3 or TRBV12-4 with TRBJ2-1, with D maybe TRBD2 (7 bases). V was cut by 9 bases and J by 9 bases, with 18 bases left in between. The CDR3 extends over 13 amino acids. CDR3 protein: CARGGARPGEQFF. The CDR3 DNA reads TGTGCCAGGGGGGGGGCGCGGCCCGGTGAGCAGTTCTTC.